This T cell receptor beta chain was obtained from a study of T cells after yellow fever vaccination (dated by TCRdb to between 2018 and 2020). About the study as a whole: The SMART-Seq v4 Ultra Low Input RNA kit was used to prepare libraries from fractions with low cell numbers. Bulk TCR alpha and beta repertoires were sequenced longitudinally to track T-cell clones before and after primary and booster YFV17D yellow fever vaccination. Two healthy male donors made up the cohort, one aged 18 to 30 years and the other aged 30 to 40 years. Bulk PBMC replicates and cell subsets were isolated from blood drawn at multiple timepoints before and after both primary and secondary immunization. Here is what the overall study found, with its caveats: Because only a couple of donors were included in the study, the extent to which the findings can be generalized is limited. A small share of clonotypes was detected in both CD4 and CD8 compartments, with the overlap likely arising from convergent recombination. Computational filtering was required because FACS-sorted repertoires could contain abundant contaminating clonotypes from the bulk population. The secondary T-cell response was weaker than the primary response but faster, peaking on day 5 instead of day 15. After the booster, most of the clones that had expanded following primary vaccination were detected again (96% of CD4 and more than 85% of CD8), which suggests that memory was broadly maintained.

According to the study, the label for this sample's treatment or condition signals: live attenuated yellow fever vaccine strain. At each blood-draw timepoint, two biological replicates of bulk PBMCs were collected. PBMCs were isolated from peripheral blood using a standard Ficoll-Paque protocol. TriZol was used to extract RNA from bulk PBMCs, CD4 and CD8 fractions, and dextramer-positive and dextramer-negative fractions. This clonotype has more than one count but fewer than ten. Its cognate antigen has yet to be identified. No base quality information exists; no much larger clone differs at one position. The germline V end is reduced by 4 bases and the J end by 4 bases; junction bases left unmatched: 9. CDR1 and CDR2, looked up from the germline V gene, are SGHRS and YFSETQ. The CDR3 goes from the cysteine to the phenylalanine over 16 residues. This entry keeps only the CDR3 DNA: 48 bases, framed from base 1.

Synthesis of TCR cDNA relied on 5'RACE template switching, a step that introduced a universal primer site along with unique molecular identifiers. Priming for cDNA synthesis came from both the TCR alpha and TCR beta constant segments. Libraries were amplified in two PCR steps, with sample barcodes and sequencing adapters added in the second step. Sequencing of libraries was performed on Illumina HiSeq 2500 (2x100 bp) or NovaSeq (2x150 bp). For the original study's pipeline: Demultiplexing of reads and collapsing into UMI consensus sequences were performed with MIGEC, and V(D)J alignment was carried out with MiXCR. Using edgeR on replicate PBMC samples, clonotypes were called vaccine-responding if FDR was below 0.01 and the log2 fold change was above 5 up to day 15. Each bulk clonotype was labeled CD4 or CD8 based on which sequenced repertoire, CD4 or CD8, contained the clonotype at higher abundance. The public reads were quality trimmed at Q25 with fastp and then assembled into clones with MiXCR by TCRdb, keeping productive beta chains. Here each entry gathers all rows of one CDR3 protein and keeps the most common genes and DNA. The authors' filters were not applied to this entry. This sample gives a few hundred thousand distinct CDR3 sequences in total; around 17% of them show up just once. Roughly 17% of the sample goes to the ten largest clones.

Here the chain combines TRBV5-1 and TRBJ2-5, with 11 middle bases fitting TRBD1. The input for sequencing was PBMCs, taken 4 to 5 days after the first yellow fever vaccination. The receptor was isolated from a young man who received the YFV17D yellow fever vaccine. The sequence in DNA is TGCGCCAGCAGCGCCAATCCCGGGACAGGGGGAGAGACCCAGTACTTC. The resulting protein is CASSANPGTGGETQYF.